A selection of T cell receptor beta chains follows, all from one sample in a study of identical twins. Each CDR3 protein gets one entry after TCRdb re-called the 5' RACE reads with MiXCR. Of roughly 690,000 distinct CDR3 sequences listed, 5.5% to 6.5% are singletons. What was sequenced was naive T cells sorted from blood. These receptors originate from a young man in good health. CDR3s include the opening cysteine and the closing phenylalanine or tryptophan. The D gene is left open where the match is weak. Size values are once, few and many counts, or a class for expanded clones, and some rows have none.

>-|TRBV4-2|-|TRBJ2-7
TGTGCCAGCAGCCAAGAGGACCGAGTACCCGACGAGCAGTACTTC
CASSQEDRVPDEQYF
>TRBD2|TRBV7-9|many|TRBJ2-3
TGTGCCAGCAGCCAGGGACTAGCGGGAGCCACAGATACGCAGTATTTT
CASSQGLAGATDTQYF
>-|TRBV12-3/TRBV12-4|many|TRBJ2-4
TGTGCCAGCACTCCGATTTCAGCCAAAAACATTCAGTACTTC
CASTPISAKNIQYF
>TRBD1|TRBV5-1|-|TRBJ1-2
TGCGCCAGCAGCCACTCGGACAGGTCCGCTGGCTACACCTTC
CASSHSDRSAGYTF
>-|TRBV4-1|many|TRBJ2-1
TGCGCCAGCAGCCTCATAGGGGAGTCCTACAATGAGCAGTTCTTC
CASSLIGESYNEQFF
>-|TRBV5-6|many|TRBJ2-1
TGTGCCAGCAGCTTATTGAGGAAAGAGCAGTTCTTC
CASSLLRKEQFF
>TRBD2|TRBV5-1|few|TRBJ2-7
TGCGCCAGCAGCCCGCAACCCCTAGCGGGAGGCTCCTACGAGCAGTACTTC
CASSPQPLAGGSYEQYF
>TRBD2|TRBV11-2|many|TRBJ2-1
TGTGCCAGCAGCTCCACTACTGAGCGGGAGATCAATGAGCAGTTCTTC
CASSSTTEREINEQFF
>-|TRBV4-3|few|TRBJ2-1
TGCGCCAGCAGCCAAACGATTAGCGGATACAATGAGCAGTTCTTC
CASSQTISGYNEQFF
>TRBD1|TRBV5-1|many|TRBJ2-5
TGCGCCAGCAGCGGGTCCGGGACAGCCCAAGAGACCCAGTACTTC
CASSGSGTAQETQYF
>-|TRBV7-9|many|TRBJ2-7
TGTGCCAGCAGCTTAGAGTCTCTCGAGCAGTACTTC
CASSLESLEQYF
>TRBD2|TRBV6-5|-|TRBJ2-1
TGTGCCAGCAGCTACTCGATGGGTGCGGGAGGGGGCGGTGAGCAGTTCTTC
CASSYSMGAGGGGEQFF
>-|TRBV5-5|few|TRBJ2-1
TGTGCCAGCAACGAACCGGCCCGTGAGCAGTTCTTC
CASNEPAREQFF
>TRBD2|TRBV5-1|many|TRBJ2-2
TGCGCCAGCAGCTTTGCCCTAGCGGACACCGGGGAGCTGTTTTTT
CASSFALADTGELFF
>-|TRBV5-5|-|TRBJ2-5
TGTGCCAGCAGCTTCGGCCGCGAAGAGGGGGCCCAGTACTTC
CASSFGREEGAQYF
>-|TRBV20-1|-|TRBJ2-5
TGCAGTGCTAGCGTAGGACCAGCTTCTCTGGGGCGAGTGGAGACCCAGTCCTTC
CSASVGPASLGRVETQSF
>TRBD1|TRBV20-1|-|TRBJ1-2
TGCAGTGCTAGAGCCGGGACAGGGGTCGGGTACACCTTC
CSARAGTGVGYTF
>-|TRBV29-1|many|TRBJ2-5
TGCAGCGTTGAAGAGGGACGGCCCGGTATGACCCAGTACTTC
CSVEEGRPGMTQYF
>-|TRBV20-1|many|TRBJ1-4
TGCAGTGCTAGCCCGAAATCCGGAGGGGAGGAAAAACTGTTTTTT
CSASPKSGGEEKLFF
>TRBD2|TRBV6-5|-|TRBJ2-5
TGTGCCAGCAGTTCCCTGGGACTAGCGGGAGAAGAGACCCAGTACTTC
CASSSLGLAGEETQYF
>-|TRBV15|few|TRBJ1-4
TGTGCCACCAGCAGAGAAGGGTTGTATGAAAAACTGTTTTTT
CATSREGLYEKLFF
>-|TRBV7-2|few|TRBJ1-2
TGTGCCAGCATACCGGCAGGGGTACGAACAATGCAGGGCTACACCTTC
CASIPAGVRTMQGYTF
>-|TRBV24-1|many|TRBJ2-1
TGTGCCACCAGTGTGGCCAAGGCTGTCAATGAGCAGTTCTTC
CATSVAKAVNEQFF
>-|TRBV5-1|many|TRBJ2-2
TGCGCCAGCCGGACGAAGTCGAATCCCGGGGAGCTGTTTTTT
CASRTKSNPGELFF
>-|TRBV10-3|few|TRBJ2-5
TGTGCCATCAGTGGTGCGGGGTCGGCAGAGACCCAGTACTTC
CAISGAGSAETQYF
>-|TRBV5-1|-|TRBJ2-5
TGCGCCAGCAGCTTGGCCTTAAGAGGACAAGAGACCCAGTACTTC
CASSLALRGQETQYF
>-|TRBV15|once|TRBJ2-7
TGTGCCACCAGCAGGGAAGGCCGCGAGCAGTACTTC
CATSREGREQYF
>TRBD1|TRBV7-2|-|TRBJ1-2
TGTGCCAGCAGCAAGCGACAGGGTCACGGCTACACCTTC
CASSKRQGHGYTF
>TRBD1|TRBV4-1|many|TRBJ1-2
TGCGCCAGCAGCCAAGCCCAGACAGGGCCATTCTATGGCTACACCTTC
CASSQAQTGPFYGYTF
>-|TRBV5-1|-|TRBJ2-1
TGCGCCAGCAAGTTGAATAGCGGTCCCTACAATGAGCAGTTCTTC
CASKLNSGPYNEQFF
>-|TRBV7-9|few|TRBJ2-1
TGTGCCAGCAGCTTAATAACAGCCGAGCAGTTCTTC
CASSLITAEQFF
>-|TRBV27|many|TRBJ2-7
TGTGCCAGCAGTCTCCGGGTCAATTACGAGCAGTACTTC
CASSLRVNYEQYF
>TRBD2|TRBV7-8|many|TRBJ2-2
TGTGCCAGCAGCTTAACCGGGACTAGCGGGAGAGGTGACACCGGGGAGCTGTTTTTT
CASSLTGTSGRGDTGELFF
>-|TRBV7-2|-|TRBJ2-5
TGTGCCAGCACCTCTTCCAAAGAGACCCAGTACTTC
CASTSSKETQYF
>TRBD2|TRBV7-2|-|TRBJ2-3
TGTGCCAGCAGCCCGAACTCGGGGGGAGATACGCAGTATTTT
CASSPNSGGDTQYF
>-|TRBV7-8|-|TRBJ2-1
TGTGCCAGCAGATTAGGTTCTAACACATTAACGTTCTTC
CASRLGSNTLTFF
>TRBD1|TRBV20-1|many|TRBJ2-1
TGCAGTGCCCCACCTCGGGACAGGGAGAAGAATGAGCAGTTCTTC
CSAPPRDREKNEQFF
>TRBD2|TRBV6-5|many|TRBJ2-5
TGTGCCAGCAGTTACTCGCGAAGCGGGGAAAACGACTTC
CASSYSRSGENDF
>-|TRBV27|many|TRBJ2-7
TGTGCCAGCAAAGGGGCAGGGGATTCCTACGAGCAGTACTTC
CASKGAGDSYEQYF
>-|TRBV4-1|-|TRBJ2-3
TGCGCCAGCAGCCAACGCGAAGGAGATACGCAGTATTTT
CASSQREGDTQYF
>TRBD1|TRBV12-3/TRBV12-4|many|TRBJ1-2
TGTGCCAGCAGTTTCCGGGACAGCCTTGGCTACACCTTC
CASSFRDSLGYTF
>TRBD2|TRBV29-1|many|TRBJ2-7
TGCAGCGGACTAGCGCCGAGCTCCTACGAGCAGTACTTC
CSGLAPSSYEQYF
>TRBD1|TRBV20-1|many|TRBJ1-3
TGCAGTGCTATGGGACAGAGCGGAAACACCATATATTTT
CSAMGQSGNTIYF
>TRBD1|TRBV27|-|TRBJ1-5
TGTGCCAGCAGTATCAGGGGGAGTCAGCCCCAGCATTTT
CASSIRGSQPQHF
>TRBD2|TRBV24-1|many|TRBJ2-3
TGTGCCACCAGTGACCAACTAGCGGGGCAGCAGTATTTT
CATSDQLAGQQYF
>TRBD2|TRBV5-5|-|TRBJ2-3
TGTGCCAGCAGCTTGGGGGTAGCGGGAGTGGGAGATACGCAGTATTTT
CASSLGVAGVGDTQYF
>TRBD1|TRBV28|few|TRBJ1-2
TGTGCCAGCAGTCTATCGACAGGGGGCTTGGCCGCCTATGGCTACACCTTC
CASSLSTGGLAAYGYTF
>TRBD2|TRBV7-9|few|TRBJ2-2
TGTGCCAGCAATCCAGGGACTAGCGGGATAAACACCGGGGAGCTGTTTTTT
CASNPGTSGINTGELFF
>-|TRBV12-3/TRBV12-4|many|TRBJ2-1
TGTGCCAGCAGTTTAGCGCTTAGGGGTGATGAGCAGTTCTTC
CASSLALRGDEQFF
>-|TRBV9|many|TRBJ2-1
TGTGCCAGCAGCCCACCCGAGGGAGCTTACAATGAGCAGTTCTTC
CASSPPEGAYNEQFF
>-|TRBV7-6|many|TRBJ1-3
TGTGCCAGCAGCTTAGGGCAGACCTCTGGAAACACCATATATTTT
CASSLGQTSGNTIYF
>TRBD1|TRBV7-6|many|TRBJ2-2
TGTGCCATAGGACAGGGGTACGGGGAGCTGTTTTTT
CAIGQGYGELFF
>TRBD2|TRBV7-6|many|TRBJ2-1
TGTGCCAGCAGCACACCGGGACTAGCGGGATGGAATCAGTTCTTC
CASSTPGLAGWNQFF
>TRBD2|TRBV11-2|few|TRBJ2-1
TGTGCCAGCATCCAGGCCCGGGGGAGCAGCGGGGGCAATGAGCAGTTCTTC
CASIQARGSSGGNEQFF
>-|TRBV4-3|few|TRBJ2-7
TGCGCCAGCAGCCAAGCAGCAGGGAAGTCCATCTACGAGCAGTACTTC
CASSQAAGKSIYEQYF
>-|TRBV12-3/TRBV12-4|many|TRBJ1-4
TGTGCCAGCAGTTTCTTCGGTGAAAAACTGTTTTTT
CASSFFGEKLFF
>-|TRBV12-3/TRBV12-4|-|TRBJ1-2
TGTGCCAGCAGTGCCGGGGGGTGGAGGGACTATGGCTACACCTTC
CASSAGGWRDYGYTF
>-|TRBV12-3/TRBV12-4|many|TRBJ1-1
TGTGCCAGCAGCTCATCTCAGGGAGGCACTGAAGCTTTCTTT
CASSSSQGGTEAFF